The clone carrying this T cell receptor (beta chain) occurred a few times. The sample comes from a study of T cell repertoires in cytomegalovirus infection. V lost 4 bases to trimming and J lost 6 bases, with 10 bases between them. Germline V gives CDR1 SGHVS, CDR2 FNYEAQ. The CDR3 is 13 amino acids. TCRdb itself ran the reads through MiXCR, one entry per CDR3 protein. The table records roughly 200,000 distinct CDR3 sequences, roughly a sixth of them present only once. The chain uses TRBV7-6 and TRBJ2-1; no reliable D call. Sequenced sample: CD8+ T cells from PBMCs. The sequence derives from a human donor in good health (CMV status not recorded). Some clones in this sample may be carry-over from other donors' samples. The CDR3 is CASSYTATNEQFF. DNA of the CDR3: TGTGCCAGCAGCTATACAGCCACCAATGAGCAGTTCTTC.